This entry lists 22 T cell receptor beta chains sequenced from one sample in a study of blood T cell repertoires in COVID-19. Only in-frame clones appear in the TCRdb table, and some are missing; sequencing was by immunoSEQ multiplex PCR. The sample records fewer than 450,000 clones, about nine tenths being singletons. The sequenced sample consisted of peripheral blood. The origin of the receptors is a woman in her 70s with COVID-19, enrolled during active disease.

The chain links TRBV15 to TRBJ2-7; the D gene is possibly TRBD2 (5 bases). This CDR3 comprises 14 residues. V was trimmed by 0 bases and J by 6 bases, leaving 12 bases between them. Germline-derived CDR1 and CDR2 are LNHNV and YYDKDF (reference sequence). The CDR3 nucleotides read TGTGCCACCAGCAGAGACGGAGGTTACGGCGAGCAGTACTTC. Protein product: CATSRDGGYGEQYF.

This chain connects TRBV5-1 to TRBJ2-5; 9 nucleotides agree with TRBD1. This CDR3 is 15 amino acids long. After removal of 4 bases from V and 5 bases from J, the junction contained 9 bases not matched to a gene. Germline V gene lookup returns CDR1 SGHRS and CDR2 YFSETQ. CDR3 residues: CASSTRTGAVETQYF. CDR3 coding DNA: TGCGCCAGCAGCACCCGGACAGGGGCCGTGGAGACCCAGTACTTC. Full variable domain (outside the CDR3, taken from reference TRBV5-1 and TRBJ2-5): KAGVTQTPRYLIKTRGQQVTLSCSPISGHRSVSWYQQTPGQGLQFLFEYFSETQRNKGNFPGRFSGRQFSNSRSEMNVSTLELGDSALYLCASSTRTGAVETQYFGPGTRLLVL.

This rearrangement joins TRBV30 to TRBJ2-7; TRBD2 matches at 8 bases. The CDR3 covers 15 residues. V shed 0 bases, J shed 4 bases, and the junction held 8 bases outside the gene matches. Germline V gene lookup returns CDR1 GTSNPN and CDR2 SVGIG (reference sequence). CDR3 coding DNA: TGTGCCTGGAGTGTGGGCGGGGGGAGCTTATACGAGCAGTACTTC. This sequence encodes CAWSVGGGSLYEQYF.

The CDR3 loop reads CAWSLGGTQYF. CDR3 DNA sequence: TGTGCCTGGAGTCTCGGGGGGACGCAGTACTTC. The rearrangement joins TRBV30 to TRBJ2-7, with 7 nucleotides matching TRBD2. V lost 2 bases to trimming and J lost 9 bases; unmatched junction nucleotides: 4. CDR1 and CDR2 from the germline V gene are GTSNPN and SVGIG (reference sequence). The CDR3 loop spans 11 amino acids.

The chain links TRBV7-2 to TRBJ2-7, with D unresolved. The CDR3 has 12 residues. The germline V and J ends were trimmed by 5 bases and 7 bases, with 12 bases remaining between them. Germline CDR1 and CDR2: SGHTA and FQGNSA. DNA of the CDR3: TGTGCCAGCAGCCTTCTAAGCAGGGAGCAGTACTTC. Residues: CASSLLSREQYF.

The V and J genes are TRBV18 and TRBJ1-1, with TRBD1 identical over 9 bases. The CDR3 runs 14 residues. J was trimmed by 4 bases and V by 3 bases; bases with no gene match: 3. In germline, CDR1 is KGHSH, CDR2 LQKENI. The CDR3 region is CASSPGTGLTEAFF. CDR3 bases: TGTGCCAGCTCACCCGGGACAGGGCTCACTGAAGCTTTCTTT.

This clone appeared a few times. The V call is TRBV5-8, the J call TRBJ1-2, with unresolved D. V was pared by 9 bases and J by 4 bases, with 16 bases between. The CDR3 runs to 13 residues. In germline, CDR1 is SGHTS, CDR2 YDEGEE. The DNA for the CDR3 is TGTGCCACCCTAGGATGGAAAACCTATGGCTACACCTTC. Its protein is CATLGWKTYGYTF.

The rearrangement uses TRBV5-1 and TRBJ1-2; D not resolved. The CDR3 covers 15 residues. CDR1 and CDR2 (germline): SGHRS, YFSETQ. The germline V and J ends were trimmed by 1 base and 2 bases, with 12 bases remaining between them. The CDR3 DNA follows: TGCGCCAGCAGCTTGAATGAGGGCACGAACTATGGCTACACCTTC. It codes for CASSLNEGTNYGYTF.

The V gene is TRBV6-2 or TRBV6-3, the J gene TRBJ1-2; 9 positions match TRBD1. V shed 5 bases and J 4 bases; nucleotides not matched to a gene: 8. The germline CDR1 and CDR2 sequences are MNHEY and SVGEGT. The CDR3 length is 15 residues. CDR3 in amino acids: CASSTGQGSSYGYTF. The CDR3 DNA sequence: TGTGCCAGCAGTACTGGACAGGGGAGTAGCTATGGCTACACCTTC.

The CDR3 sequence: CASSQGHVSSGNTIYF. Here the CDR3 DNA reads TGTGCCAGCAGCCAAGGTCATGTGAGCTCTGGAAACACCATATATTTT. The chain employs TRBV3-1 (or the pseudogene TRBV3-2) and TRBJ1-3; no definite D call. Trimming pared 1 base from V and 0 bases from J, leaving 10 bases between. CDR1 and CDR2 (germline): LGHDT, YNNKEL (reference sequence). This CDR3 is built from 16 residues.

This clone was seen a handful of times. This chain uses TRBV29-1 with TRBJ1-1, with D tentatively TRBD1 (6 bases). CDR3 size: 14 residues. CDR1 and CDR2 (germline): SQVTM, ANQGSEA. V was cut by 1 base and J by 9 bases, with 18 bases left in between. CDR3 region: CSVEVLLNGGQAFF. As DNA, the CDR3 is TGCAGCGTTGAAGTCCTTCTAAACGGGGGGCAAGCTTTCTTT.

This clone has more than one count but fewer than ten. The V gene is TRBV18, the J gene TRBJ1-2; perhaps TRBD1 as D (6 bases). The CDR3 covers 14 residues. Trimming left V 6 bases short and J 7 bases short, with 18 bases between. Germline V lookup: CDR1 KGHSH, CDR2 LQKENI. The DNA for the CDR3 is TGTGCCAGCTCTCCGGGATACAGGGAAGGTGGCTACACCTTC. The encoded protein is CASSPGYREGGYTF.

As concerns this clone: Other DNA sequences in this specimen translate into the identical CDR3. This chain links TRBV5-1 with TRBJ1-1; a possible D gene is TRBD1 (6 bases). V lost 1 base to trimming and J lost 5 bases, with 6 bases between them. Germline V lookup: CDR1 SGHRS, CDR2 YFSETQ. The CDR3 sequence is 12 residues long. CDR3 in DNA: TGCGCCAGCAGCTTGACAGGGACTGAAGCTTTCTTT. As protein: CASSLTGTEAFF.

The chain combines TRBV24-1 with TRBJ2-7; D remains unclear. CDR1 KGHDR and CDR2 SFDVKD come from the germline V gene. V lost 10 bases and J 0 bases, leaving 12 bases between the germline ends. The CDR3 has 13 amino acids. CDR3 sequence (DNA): TGTGCCACTCAGCGCGAAAGCTCCTACGAGCAGTACTTC. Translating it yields CATQRESSYEQYF.

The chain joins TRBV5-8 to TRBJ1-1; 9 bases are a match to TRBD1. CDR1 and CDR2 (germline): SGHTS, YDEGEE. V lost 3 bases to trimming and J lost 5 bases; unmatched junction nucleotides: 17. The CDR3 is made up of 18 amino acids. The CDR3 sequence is CASSSSTGQGISETEAFF. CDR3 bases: TGTGCCAGCAGCTCTTCTACTGGACAGGGGATATCCGAGACTGAAGCTTTCTTT.

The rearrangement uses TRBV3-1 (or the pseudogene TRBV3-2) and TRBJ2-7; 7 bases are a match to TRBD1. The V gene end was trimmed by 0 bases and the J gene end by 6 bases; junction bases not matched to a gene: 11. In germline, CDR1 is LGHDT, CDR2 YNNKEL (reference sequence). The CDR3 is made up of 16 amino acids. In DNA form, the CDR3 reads TGTGCCAGCAGCCAAGATCACACAGGGGCTGGACTCGAGCAGTACTTC. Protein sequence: CASSQDHTGAGLEQYF.

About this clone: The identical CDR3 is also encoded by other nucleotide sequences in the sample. The CDR3 spells CASSDRAKNIQYF. In DNA form, the CDR3 reads TGTGCCAGTAGTGACAGGGCCAAAAACATTCAGTACTTC. The V gene is TRBV19, the J gene TRBJ2-4; a weak D match, TRBD1 (6 bases). Germline CDR1 reads LNHDA; CDR2 reads SQIVND (reference sequence). The CDR3 loop spans 13 amino acids. The V and J ends lost 5 bases and 1 base respectively, with 6 bases between them.

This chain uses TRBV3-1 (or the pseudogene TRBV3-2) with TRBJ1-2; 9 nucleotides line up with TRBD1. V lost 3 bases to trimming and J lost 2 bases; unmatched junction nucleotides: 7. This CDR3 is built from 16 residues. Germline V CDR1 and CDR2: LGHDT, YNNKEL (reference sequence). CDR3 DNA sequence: TGTGCCAGCAGCCAGAGGACAGGGGCGGCCAACTATGGCTACACCTTC. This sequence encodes CASSQRTGAANYGYTF.

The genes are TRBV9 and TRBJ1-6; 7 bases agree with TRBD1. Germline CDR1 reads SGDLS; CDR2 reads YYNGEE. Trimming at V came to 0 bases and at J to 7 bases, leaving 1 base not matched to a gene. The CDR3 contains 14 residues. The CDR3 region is CASSVAGQNSPLHF. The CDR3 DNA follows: TGTGCCAGCAGCGTAGCGGGACAGAATTCACCCCTCCACTTT.

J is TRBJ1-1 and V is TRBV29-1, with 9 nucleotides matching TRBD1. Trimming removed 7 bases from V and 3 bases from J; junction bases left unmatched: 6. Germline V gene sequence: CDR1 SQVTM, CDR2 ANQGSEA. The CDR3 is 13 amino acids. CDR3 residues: CSAGDREYTEAFF. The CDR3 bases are TGCAGCGCAGGGGACAGGGAGTACACTGAAGCTTTCTTT.

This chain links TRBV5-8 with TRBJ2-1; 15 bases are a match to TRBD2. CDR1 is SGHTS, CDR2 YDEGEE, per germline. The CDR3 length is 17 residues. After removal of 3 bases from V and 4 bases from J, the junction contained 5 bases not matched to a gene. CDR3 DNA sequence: TGTGCCAGCAGCTCCGGGACTAGCGGGGGGCAGTACAATGAGCAGTTCTTC. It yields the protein CASSSGTSGGQYNEQFF. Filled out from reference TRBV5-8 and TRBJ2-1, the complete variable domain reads EAGVTQSPTHLIKTRGQQATLRCSPISGHTSVYWYQQALGLGLQFLLWYDEGEERNRGNFPPRFSGRQFPNYSSELNVNALELEDSALYLCASSSGTSGGQYNEQFFGPGTRLTVL.

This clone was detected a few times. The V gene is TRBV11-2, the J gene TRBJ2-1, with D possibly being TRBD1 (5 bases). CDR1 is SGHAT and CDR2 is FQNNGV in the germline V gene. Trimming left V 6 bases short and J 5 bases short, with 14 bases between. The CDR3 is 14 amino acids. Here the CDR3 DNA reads TGTGCCAGCAGGTCTACCCCAGGGAACAATGAGCAGTTCTTC. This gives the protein CASRSTPGNNEQFF.